A single sample is the source of the 17 T cell receptor beta chains below, sequenced in a study of blood T cell repertoires in COVID-19. The method was immunoSEQ multiplex PCR; TCRdb's version includes in-frame clones alone and lacks a portion of them. The repertoire holds approximately 74,000 clones, 84% seen once, with 30% to 45% in the top ten. The sequencing input was peripheral blood. Receptors originate from a man in his 70s with acute or convalescent COVID-19.

The J gene is TRBJ2-1, the V gene TRBV4-2; no reliable D call. The length of the CDR3 is 13 residues. Looked up from germline, CDR1 is LGHNA and CDR2 is YNFKEQ. With 3 bases removed from V and 6 bases from J, the gap between germline ends came to 9 bases. The CDR3 loop is CASSQPPGNEQFF. The CDR3 nucleotides are TGTGCCAGCAGCCAGCCGCCCGGCAATGAGCAGTTCTTC.

This sequence joins TRBV4-1 and TRBJ1-5; D may be TRBD1 (6 bases). CDR1 is MGHRA and CDR2 is YSYEKL in the germline V gene. Trimming removed 0 bases at V and 3 bases at J, with 12 bases between. There are 16 residues in the CDR3. The CDR3 DNA is TGCGCCAGCAGCCAAGATGCGGGGGCTCACAATCAGCCCCAGCATTTT. As protein: CASSQDAGAHNQPQHF.

CDR3 loop: CASSPWTGALGYTF. CDR3 DNA sequence: TGTGCCAGCAGCCCTTGGACAGGGGCTCTTGGCTACACCTTC. This rearrangement joins TRBV7-2 to TRBJ1-2, with 9 positions matching TRBD1. CDR3 length: 14 residues. J gave up 7 bases and V 5 bases, and 8 bases lay outside the gene matches. The germline gives CDR1 SGHTA, CDR2 FQGNSA.

This chain uses TRBV28 with TRBJ2-2; 11 bases are shared with TRBD1. J lost 6 bases, V lost 8 bases, and 5 bases had no gene match. In germline, CDR1 is MDHEN, CDR2 SYDVKM. The CDR3 contains 14 residues. The CDR3 is CASRRTGGAGELFF. In nucleotides, the CDR3 is TGTGCCAGCCGAAGGACAGGGGGCGCCGGGGAGCTGTTTTTT.

This clone was counted once. The chain has TRBV20-1 and TRBJ1-2; D is unresolved. The germline V gene has CDR1 DFQATT and CDR2 SNEGSKA (reference sequence). Trimming took 6 bases from V and 4 from J, leaving 9 bases between them. The CDR3 is made up of 11 amino acids. In DNA, the CDR3 is TGCAGTGCCGGTGAGCCCTATGGCTACACCTTC. Amino acid sequence: CSAGEPYGYTF.

The chain uses TRBV14 and TRBJ1-4; D is unclear. Trimming removed 1 base at V and 7 bases at J, with 13 bases between. The CDR3 is 15 residues long. Looked up from germline, CDR1 is SGHDN and CDR2 is FVKESK. CDR3 in DNA: TGTGCCAGCAGCCAAGGCACAAGGAGTCGTGAAAAACTGTTTTTT. This codes for CASSQGTRSREKLFF.

The genes are TRBV9 and TRBJ2-5; 10 bases are shared with TRBD2. The CDR3 covers 15 residues. The V segment lost 0 bases and the J segment 5 bases; nucleotides outside the gene matches: 4. Germline V lookup: CDR1 SGDLS, CDR2 YYNGEE. CDR3 DNA: TGTGCCAGCAGCGTAGGTGGTAGCGGGAGGGAGACCCAGTACTTC. Its protein product is CASSVGGSGRETQYF.

The chain employs TRBV9 and TRBJ1-5; no definite D call. CDR3 size: 14 residues. The germline V and J ends were trimmed by 4 bases and 2 bases, with 10 bases remaining between them. Germline CDR1 reads SGDLS; CDR2 reads YYNGEE. The CDR3 bases are TGTGCCAGCAGCATGTCCCCAGGCAATCAGCCCCAGCATTTT. Translating it yields CASSMSPGNQPQHF.

The rearrangement uses TRBV3-1 (or the pseudogene TRBV3-2) and TRBJ1-1; TRBD1 aligns across 9 bases. CDR1 and CDR2 from the germline V gene are LGHDT and YNNKEL (reference sequence). The CDR3 totals 12 residues. V dropped 3 bases and J dropped 9; count of bases not matched to a gene: 2. The CDR3 loop reads CASSQDRGQAFF. The DNA for the CDR3 is TGTGCCAGCAGCCAGGACAGGGGACAAGCTTTCTTT.

The sample holds one count of this clone. This chain connects TRBV19 to TRBJ2-7; 7 bases align to TRBD1. The J segment lost 0 bases and the V segment lost 10 bases, leaving 6 bases of the junction unmatched. The CDR3 has 13 amino acids. Germline CDR1 reads LNHDA; CDR2 reads SQIVND (reference sequence). The CDR3 is CATRDRASYEQYF. CDR3 sequence (DNA): TGTGCCACCCGTGACAGGGCCTCCTACGAGCAGTACTTC.

The gene calls are TRBV2 and TRBJ2-3; the match to TRBD1 covers 9 bases. The CDR3 sequence is 15 residues long. The germline V gene encodes CDR1 SNHLY and CDR2 FYNNEI. The trim removed 3 bases at V and 7 bases at J, leaving 8 bases unmatched. The CDR3 DNA sequence: TGTGCCAGCAGTGACGGACAGGGGTCATTAAATACGCAGTATTTT. Translated: CASSDGQGSLNTQYF.

The chain couples TRBV7-9 to TRBJ2-1; 9 bases fit TRBD2. CDR3 length: 15 residues. Germline CDR1 and CDR2: SEHNR and FQNEAQ (reference sequence). The junction had 7 bases not matched to a gene; V was cut back by 3 bases and J by 7 bases. The CDR3 nucleotides are TGTGCCAGCAGCTTCGATAGCGGGAGTTATAATGAGCAGTTCTTC. Translating it yields CASSFDSGSYNEQFF.

The V and J genes are TRBV6-6 and TRBJ2-5; 8 nucleotides line up with TRBD2. The CDR3 is 14 residues long. Germline V gene data show CDR1 as MNHNY and CDR2 as SVGAGI (reference sequence). V lost 8 bases to trimming and J lost 5 bases; unmatched junction nucleotides: 10. DNA of the CDR3: TGTGCCAGCCGTGGGGCGGGGGGTCTGGAGACCCAGTACTTC. It translates to CASRGAGGLETQYF.

The chain recombines TRBV4-1 with TRBJ1-5, with D unresolved. The V end lost 2 bases, the J end lost 5 bases, and 13 bases lay between the germline ends. CDR1 is MGHRA, CDR2 YSYEKL, per germline. CDR3 length: 15 residues. DNA for the CDR3: TGCGCCAGCAGCCAAATAGGTTGGGGAGATCAGCCCCAGCATTTT. Its translation is CASSQIGWGDQPQHF.

This clone was found once. The rearrangement joins TRBV6-6 to TRBJ1-5; 11 positions agree with TRBD1. The germline V gene encodes CDR1 MNHNY and CDR2 SVGAGI (reference sequence). This CDR3 has 17 residues. The J segment lost 0 bases and the V segment lost 5 bases, leaving 6 bases of the junction unmatched. The CDR3 region has the DNA TGTGCCAGCAGTCGCGGGACAGGGGGATATAGCAATCAGCCCCAGCATTTT. It translates to CASSRGTGGYSNQPQHF.

The chain employs TRBV2 and TRBJ2-5; TRBD2 might be the D (6 bases). The V gene's germline CDR1 is SNHLY and CDR2 FYNNEI. The CDR3 runs to 17 residues. V shed 6 bases and J shed 7 bases, with 27 bases lying between them. The CDR3 spells CASREAGTALGAGTQYF. The CDR3 DNA is TGTGCCAGCAGAGAGGCTGGGACTGCCTTAGGGGCAGGGACCCAGTACTTC.

The J gene is TRBJ1-4, the V gene TRBV6-1; perhaps TRBD1 as D (6 bases). The length of the CDR3 is 15 residues. V lost 3 bases, J lost 4 bases, and 12 bases lay in between. Germline-derived CDR1 and CDR2 are MNHNS and SASEGT. The CDR3 is CASSDGGAGNEKLFF. The CDR3, as DNA: TGTGCCAGCAGTGATGGGGGGGCGGGTAATGAAAAACTGTTTTTT.